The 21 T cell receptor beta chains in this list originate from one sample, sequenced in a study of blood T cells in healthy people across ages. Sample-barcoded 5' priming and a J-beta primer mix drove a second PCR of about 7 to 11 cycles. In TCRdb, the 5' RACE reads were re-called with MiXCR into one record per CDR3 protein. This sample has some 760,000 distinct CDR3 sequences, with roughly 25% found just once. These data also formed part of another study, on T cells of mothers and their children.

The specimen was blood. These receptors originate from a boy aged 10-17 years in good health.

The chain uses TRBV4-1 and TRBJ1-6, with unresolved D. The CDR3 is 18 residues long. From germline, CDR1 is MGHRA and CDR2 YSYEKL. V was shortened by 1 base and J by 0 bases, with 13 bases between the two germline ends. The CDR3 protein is CASSQVPPQSSYNSPLHF. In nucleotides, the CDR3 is TGCGCCAGCAGCCAAGTTCCACCACAGAGCTCCTATAATTCACCCCTCCACTTT.

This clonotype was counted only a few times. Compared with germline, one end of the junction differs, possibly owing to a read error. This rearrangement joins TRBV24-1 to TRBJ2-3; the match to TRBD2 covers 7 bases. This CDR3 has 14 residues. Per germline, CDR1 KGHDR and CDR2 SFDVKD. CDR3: CATSKRDHTDTQCF. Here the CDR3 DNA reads TGTGCCACCAGCAAGCGGGATCACACAGATACGCAGTGTTTT.

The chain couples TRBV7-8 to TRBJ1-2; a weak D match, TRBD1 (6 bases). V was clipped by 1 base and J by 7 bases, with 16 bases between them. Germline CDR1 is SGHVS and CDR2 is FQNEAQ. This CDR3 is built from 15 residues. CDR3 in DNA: TGTGCCAGCAGCTTAGGGACATTGGGGGGCGGTGGCTACACCTTC. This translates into CASSLGTLGGGGYTF. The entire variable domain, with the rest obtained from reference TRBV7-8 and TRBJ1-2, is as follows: GAGVSQSPRYKVAKRGQDVALRCDPISGHVSLFWYQQALGQGPEFLTYFQNEAQLDKSGLPSDRFFAERPEGSVSTLKIQRTQQEDSAVYLCASSLGTLGGGGYTFGSGTRLTVV.

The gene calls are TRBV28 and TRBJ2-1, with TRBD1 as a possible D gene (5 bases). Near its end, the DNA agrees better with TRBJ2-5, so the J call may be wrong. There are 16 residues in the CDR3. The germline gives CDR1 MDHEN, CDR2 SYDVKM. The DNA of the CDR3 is TGTGCCAGCGTACCCTCGAGTTTTAGGGGTGGGGAGACCCAGTACTTC. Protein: CASVPSSFRGGETQYF.

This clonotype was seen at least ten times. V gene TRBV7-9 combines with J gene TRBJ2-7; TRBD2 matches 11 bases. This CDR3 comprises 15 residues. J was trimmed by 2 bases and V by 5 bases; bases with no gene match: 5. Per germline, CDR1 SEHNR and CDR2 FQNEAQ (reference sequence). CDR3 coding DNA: TGTGCCAGCAGCAAACTAGCGGGAGCGACCTACGAGCAGTACTTC. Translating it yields CASSKLAGATYEQYF.

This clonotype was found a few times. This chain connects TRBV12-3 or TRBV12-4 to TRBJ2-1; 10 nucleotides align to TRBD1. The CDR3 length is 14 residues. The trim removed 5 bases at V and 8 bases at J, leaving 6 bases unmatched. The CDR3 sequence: CASSPWDRGDEQFF. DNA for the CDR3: TGTGCCAGCAGTCCATGGGACAGGGGCGATGAGCAGTTCTTC.

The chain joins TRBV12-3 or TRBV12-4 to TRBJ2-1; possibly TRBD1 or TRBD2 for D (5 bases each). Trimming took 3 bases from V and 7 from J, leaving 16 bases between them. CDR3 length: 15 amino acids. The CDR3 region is CASSLRGEWGNEQFF. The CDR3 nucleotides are TGTGCCAGCAGTTTGAGGGGAGAATGGGGGAATGAGCAGTTCTTC.

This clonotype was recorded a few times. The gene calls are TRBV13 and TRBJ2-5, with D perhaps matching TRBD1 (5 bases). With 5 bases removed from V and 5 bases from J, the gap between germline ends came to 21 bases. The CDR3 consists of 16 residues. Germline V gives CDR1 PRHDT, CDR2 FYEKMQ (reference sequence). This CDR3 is CASSLHVKGRGETQYF. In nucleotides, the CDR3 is TGTGCCAGCAGCCTACACGTCAAGGGGCGCGGCGAGACCCAGTACTTC.

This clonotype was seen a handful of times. The CDR3 here is CSARAGQGTQKLFF. The CDR3 nucleotides read TGCAGTGCTAGAGCCGGACAGGGCACCCAAAAACTGTTTTTT. J is TRBJ1-4 and V is TRBV20-1; 8 positions agree with TRBD1. V gave up 1 base and J gave up 9 bases; unmatched junction bases: 7. CDR3 length: 14 residues. Germline V gene sequence: CDR1 DFQATT, CDR2 SNEGSKA (reference sequence).

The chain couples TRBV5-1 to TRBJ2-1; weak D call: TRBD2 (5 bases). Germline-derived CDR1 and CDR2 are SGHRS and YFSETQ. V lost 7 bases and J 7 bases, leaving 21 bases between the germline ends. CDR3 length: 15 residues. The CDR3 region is CASFPTPNSVNEQFF. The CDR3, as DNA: TGCGCCAGCTTCCCTACTCCGAATAGCGTTAATGAGCAGTTCTTC.

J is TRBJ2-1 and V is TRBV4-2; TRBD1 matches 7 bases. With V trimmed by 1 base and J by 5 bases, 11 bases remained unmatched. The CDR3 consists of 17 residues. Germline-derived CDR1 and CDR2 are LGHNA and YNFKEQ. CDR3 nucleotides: TGTGCCAGCAGCCAAGTGGGGTCCAGGGGGATCGACAATGAGCAGTTCTTC. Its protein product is CASSQVGSRGIDNEQFF.

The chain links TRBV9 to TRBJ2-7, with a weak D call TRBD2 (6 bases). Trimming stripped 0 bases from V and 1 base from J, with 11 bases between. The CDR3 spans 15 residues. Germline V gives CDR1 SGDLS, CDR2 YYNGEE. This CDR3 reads CASSVETGASYEQYF. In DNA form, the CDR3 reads TGTGCCAGCAGCGTAGAGACGGGAGCTTCCTACGAGCAGTACTTC.

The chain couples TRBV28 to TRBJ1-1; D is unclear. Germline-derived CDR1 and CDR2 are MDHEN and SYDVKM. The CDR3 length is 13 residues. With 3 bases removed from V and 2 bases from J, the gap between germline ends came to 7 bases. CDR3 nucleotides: TGTGCCAGCAGTTTGGGGTACAACACTGAAGCTTTCTTT. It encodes CASSLGYNTEAFF. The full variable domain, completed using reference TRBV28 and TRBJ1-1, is DVKVTQSSRYLVKRTGEKVFLECVQDMDHENMFWYRQDPGLGLRLIYFSYDVKMKEKGDIPEGYSVSREKKERFSLILESASTNQTSMYLCASSLGYNTEAFFGQGTRLTVV.

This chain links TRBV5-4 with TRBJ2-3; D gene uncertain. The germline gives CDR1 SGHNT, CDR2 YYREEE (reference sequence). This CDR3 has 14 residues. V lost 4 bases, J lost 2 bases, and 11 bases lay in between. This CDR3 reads CASSGDLLTDTQYF. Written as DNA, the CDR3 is TGTGCCAGCAGCGGTGACTTACTCACAGATACGCAGTATTTT.

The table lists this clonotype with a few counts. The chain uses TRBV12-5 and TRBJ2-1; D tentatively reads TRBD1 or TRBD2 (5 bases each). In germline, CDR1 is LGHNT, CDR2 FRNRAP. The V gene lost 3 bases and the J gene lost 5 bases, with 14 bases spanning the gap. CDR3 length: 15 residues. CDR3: CASGLGGDLNNEQFF. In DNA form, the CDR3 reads TGTGCTAGTGGTTTAGGTGGGGACCTAAACAATGAGCAGTTCTTC.

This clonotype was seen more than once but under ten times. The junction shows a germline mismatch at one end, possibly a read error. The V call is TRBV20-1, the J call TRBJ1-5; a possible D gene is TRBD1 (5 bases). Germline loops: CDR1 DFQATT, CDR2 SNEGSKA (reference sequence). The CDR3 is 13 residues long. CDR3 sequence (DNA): TGCAGCGCTAGGGAGGGGAGCAATCAGCCCCAGCATTTT. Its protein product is CSAREGSNQPQHF.

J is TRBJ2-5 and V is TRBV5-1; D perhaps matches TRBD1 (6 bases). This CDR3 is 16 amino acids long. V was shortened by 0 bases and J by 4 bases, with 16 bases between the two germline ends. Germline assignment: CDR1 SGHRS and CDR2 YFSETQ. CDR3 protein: CASSLGGRGVGETQYF. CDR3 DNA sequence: TGCGCCAGCAGCTTGGGAGGCAGGGGTGTAGGAGAGACCCAGTACTTC.

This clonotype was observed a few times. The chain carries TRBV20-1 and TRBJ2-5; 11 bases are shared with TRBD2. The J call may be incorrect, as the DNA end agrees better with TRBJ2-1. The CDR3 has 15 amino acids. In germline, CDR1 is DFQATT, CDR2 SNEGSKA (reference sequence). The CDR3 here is CSAYPLAGVYNEQFF. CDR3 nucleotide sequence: TGCAGTGCTTATCCACTAGCGGGAGTATATAATGAGCAGTTCTTC.

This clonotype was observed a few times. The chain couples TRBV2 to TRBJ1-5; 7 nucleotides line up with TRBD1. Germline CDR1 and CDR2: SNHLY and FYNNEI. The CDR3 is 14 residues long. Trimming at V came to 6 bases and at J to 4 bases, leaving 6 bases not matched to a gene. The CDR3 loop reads CASRSGTVNQPQHF. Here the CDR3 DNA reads TGTGCCAGCAGGTCCGGGACAGTGAATCAGCCCCAGCATTTT.

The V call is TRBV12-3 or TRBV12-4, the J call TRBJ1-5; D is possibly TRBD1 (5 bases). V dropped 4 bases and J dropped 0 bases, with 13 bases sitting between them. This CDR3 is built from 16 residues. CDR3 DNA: TGTGCCAGCAGTTATATGTGGGGGTCTAGCAATCAGCCCCAGCATTTT. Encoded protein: CASSYMWGSSNQPQHF.

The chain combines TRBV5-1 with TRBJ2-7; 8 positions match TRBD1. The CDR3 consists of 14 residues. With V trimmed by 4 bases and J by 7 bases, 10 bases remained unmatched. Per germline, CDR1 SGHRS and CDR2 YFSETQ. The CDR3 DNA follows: TGCGCCAGCAGCACCGGAACGGACAGGGCAGAGCAGTACTTC. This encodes CASSTGTDRAEQYF.